The sequence of this T cell receptor (beta chain) was determined in a study of blood T cell repertoires in COVID-19. Study-level background: The cDNA or gDNA used as material had been derived from T cells, B-cell-depleted T cells, or PBMCs.

As processed by the authors: Scientists estimated how many nucleated cells there were by amplifying reference gene primers. Profiled with immunoSEQ multiplex PCR; TCRdb holds only in-frame clones, not every one. V and J calls and clone size follow that table, whereas D and trimming were derived from the DNA. The sample lists some 250,000 clones; 70% to 90% were seen once. Recovered Cohort 3 donors showed two negative PCRs, clearance, or symptom resolution. The TCR comes from a woman aged 45-60 years who had recovered from COVID-19. The specimen was PBMCs or T cells enriched from blood (not recorded which).

CDR3 DNA: TGTGCCAGCAGGAACAGGAAATTAGACACTGAAGCTTTCTTT. It translates to CASRNRKLDTEAFF. V gene TRBV3-1 (or the pseudogene TRBV3-2) combines with J gene TRBJ1-1, with D possibly being TRBD1 (5 bases). CDR1 and CDR2 (germline): LGHDT, YNNKEL (reference sequence). CDR3 length: 14 residues. The V gene lost 6 bases and the J gene lost 3 bases, with 14 bases spanning the gap.